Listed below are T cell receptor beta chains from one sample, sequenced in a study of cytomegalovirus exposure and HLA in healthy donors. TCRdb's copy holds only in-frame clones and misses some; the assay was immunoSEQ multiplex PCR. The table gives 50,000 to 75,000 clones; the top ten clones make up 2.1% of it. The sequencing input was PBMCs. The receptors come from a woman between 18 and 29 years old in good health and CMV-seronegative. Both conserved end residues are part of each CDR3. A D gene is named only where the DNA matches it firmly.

CASREGDTQYF,TGCGCCAGTCGGGAGGGGGATACGCAGTATTTT,TRBD2,TRBJ2-3,TRBV5-1
CASSQASHSDILTGELFF,TGCGCCAGCAGCCAAGCTTCCCACTCCGACATCCTCACCGGGGAGCTGTTTTTT,-,TRBJ2-2,TRBV4-1
CASSYGLKYNEQFF,TGTGCCAGCAGTTACGGACTGAAGTACAATGAGCAGTTCTTC,-,TRBJ2-1,TRBV9
CASSPGLAGGSTDTQYF,TGTGCCAGCTCACCGGGACTAGCGGGAGGGTCCACAGATACGCAGTATTTT,TRBD2,TRBJ2-3,TRBV2
CASSFTPGSPLHF,TGTGCCAGCAGCTTTACTCCGGGGTCACCCCTCCACTTT,-,TRBJ1-6,TRBV7-3
CASSLLGTQYF,TGTGCCAGCAGTTTACTAGGGACCCAGTACTTC,-,TRBJ2-5,TRBV28
CASSLGGNSNQPQHF,TGTGCCAGCAGCTTGGGCGGAAATAGCAATCAGCCCCAGCATTTT,-,TRBJ1-5,TRBV5-4
CASSLDSPNTGELFF,TGCGCCAGCAGCTTGGACAGCCCTAACACCGGGGAGCTGTTTTTT,-,TRBJ2-2,TRBV5-1
CASRPTRDSNTGELFF,TGTGCCAGCAGGCCTACCCGGGACAGCAACACCGGGGAGCTGTTTTTT,TRBD1,TRBJ2-2,TRBV27
CASSTQPGATGELFF,TGCGCCAGCAGCACCCAGCCAGGGGCGACCGGGGAGCTGTTTTTT,-,TRBJ2-2,TRBV5-1
CASSLASASGKKQYF,TGTGCCAGCAGCTTGGCCTCGGCTAGCGGGAAGAAGCAGTACTTC,TRBD2,TRBJ2-7,TRBV5-4
CATSRSIVRGVNTEAFF,TGTGCCACCAGCAGATCTATAGTCAGGGGAGTGAACACTGAAGCTTTCTTT,-,TRBJ1-1,TRBV15
CASSLRGGRETQYF,TGTGCCAGCAGCTTAAGAGGGGGCAGAGAGACCCAGTACTTC,TRBD1,TRBJ2-5,TRBV7-2
CASSLSHRVGSRWQETQYF,TGTGCCAGCAGCCTATCCCACAGGGTAGGGTCCCGGTGGCAAGAGACCCAGTACTTC,-,TRBJ2-5,TRBV13
CASSQEAGRGPGDTQYF,TGTGCCAGCAGCCAAGAAGCGGGCAGGGGGCCCGGGGATACGCAGTATTTT,TRBD1,TRBJ2-3,TRBV4-2
CASSLRSTGTNYGYTF,TGTGCCAGCAGCCTGAGGTCAACCGGGACAAACTATGGCTACACCTTC,-,TRBJ1-2,TRBV7-8
CASSQVGQPQHF,TGTGCCAGCAGTCAAGTCGGTCAGCCCCAGCATTTT,-,TRBJ1-5,TRBV28
CASTNGGAVRGYTF,TGTGCCAGCACTAATGGGGGGGCCGTGAGGGGCTACACCTTC,-,TRBJ1-2,TRBV28
CASSPLTRHSYNEQFF,TGTGCCAGCTCACCCCTTACTCGACACTCCTACAATGAGCAGTTCTTC,-,TRBJ2-1,TRBV18
CASSLLDRGNQPQHF,TGTGCCAGCTCCCTTCTAGACAGGGGAAATCAGCCCCAGCATTTT,TRBD1,TRBJ1-5,TRBV18
CATSLSRTGASYEQYF,TGTGCCACCTCCCTCAGCAGGACAGGGGCCTCCTACGAGCAGTACTTC,TRBD1,TRBJ2-7,TRBV28
CASKDGRRTF,TGTGCCAGCAAAGACGGCCGGAGAACCTTC,-,TRBJ1-2,TRBV2
CSARGAGGTYTF,TGCAGCGCTAGGGGTGCAGGGGGAACCTACACCTTC,TRBD1,TRBJ1-2,TRBV29-1
CASSQWAGGREETQYF,TGCGCCAGCAGCCAATGGGCGGGAGGAAGGGAAGAGACCCAGTACTTC,TRBD2,TRBJ2-5,TRBV4-1
CASSSRTADAYEQYF,TGTGCCAGCAGCTCCCGGACAGCGGACGCCTACGAGCAGTACTTC,-,TRBJ2-7,TRBV5-4
CASSSSGEPNYGYTF,TGTGCCAGCAGTAGTAGCGGGGAGCCTAACTATGGCTACACCTTC,-,TRBJ1-2,TRBV6-5
CASKARQGADGYTF,TGTGCCAGCAAGGCCAGACAGGGAGCGGATGGCTACACCTTC,TRBD1,TRBJ1-2,TRBV6-6
CASSEQGKFSGNTIYF,TGTGCCAGCAGTGAACAGGGGAAGTTCTCTGGAAACACCATATATTTT,-,TRBJ1-3,TRBV6-1
CASSCTSYRRPNTGELFF,TGTGCCAGCAGCTGCACTTCGTATCGTCGTCCGAACACCGGGGAGCTGTTTTTT,-,TRBJ2-2,TRBV5-5
CSATRRTEAFF,TGCAGTGCTACTAGGAGGACTGAAGCTTTCTTT,-,TRBJ1-1,TRBV20-1
CARSAGESTDTQYF,TGTGCCAGATCCGCGGGGGAAAGCACAGATACGCAGTATTTT,TRBD2,TRBJ2-3,TRBV11-3
CASSVLAGGAGELFF,TGTGCCAGCAGTGTCCTAGCGGGAGGGGCTGGGGAGCTGTTTTTT,TRBD2,TRBJ2-2,TRBV27
CASSRSGVNYEQYF,TGCGCCAGCAGCCGTAGCGGGGTAAATTACGAGCAGTACTTC,TRBD2,TRBJ2-7,TRBV5-1
CASSPTVRGQETQYF,TGCGCCAGCAGCCCAACGGTAAGGGGCCAAGAGACCCAGTACTTC,-,TRBJ2-5,TRBV5-1
CASSYTLGSSLGGYTF,TGTGCCAGCAGTTACACGCTAGGATCCTCACTCGGTGGCTACACCTTC,-,TRBJ1-2,TRBV6-5
CASSRTGVVLDTQYF,TGTGCCAGCAGTCGGACAGGGGTAGTGTTGGATACGCAGTATTTT,TRBD1,TRBJ2-3,TRBV6-5
CASSLPGGLNIQYF,TGTGCCAGCAGTTTACCAGGGGGCTTAAACATTCAGTACTTC,TRBD1,TRBJ2-4,TRBV28
CASSLPQDRGTEAFF,TGTGCCAGCAGCTTGCCCCAGGACAGGGGCACTGAAGCTTTCTTT,TRBD1,TRBJ1-1,TRBV5-6
CASSQVDSEKLFF,TGCGCCAGCAGCCAAGTGGACAGTGAAAAACTGTTTTTT,-,TRBJ1-4,TRBV4-1
CASSGQDRGLYYGYTF,TGTGCCAGCAGCGGTCAAGACAGGGGGCTTTACTATGGCTACACCTTC,TRBD1,TRBJ1-2,TRBV9
CAWSLAGRGGEQFF,TGTGCCTGGAGTCTAGCGGGTCGGGGAGGTGAGCAGTTCTTC,TRBD2,TRBJ2-1,TRBV30
CASSLAGAYEQYF,TGTGCCAGCAGCTTAGCGGGAGCGTACGAGCAGTACTTC,-,TRBJ2-7,TRBV11-1
CASTSDTTGELFF,TGTGCCAGCACCTCCGACACCACCGGGGAGCTGTTTTTT,-,TRBJ2-2,TRBV6-1
CASRGDGSSGANVLTF,TGTGCCAGCAGAGGGGACGGGAGCTCTGGGGCCAACGTCCTGACTTTC,-,TRBJ2-6,TRBV2
CASSGGDAGELFF,TGTGCCAGTAGCGGGGGGGACGCCGGGGAGCTGTTTTTT,TRBD2,TRBJ2-2,TRBV6-1
CASSAGLAYNEQFF,TGTGCCAGCAGCGCGGGACTAGCATACAATGAGCAGTTCTTC,TRBD2,TRBJ2-1,TRBV9
CASSPGATGNTEAFF,TGTGCCAGCTCACCAGGGGCGACAGGGAACACTGAAGCTTTCTTT,-,TRBJ1-1,TRBV18
CASSPGQGWNTEAFF,TGTGCCAGCAGCCCGGGACAGGGGTGGAACACTGAAGCTTTCTTT,TRBD1,TRBJ1-1,TRBV5-6
CAWSVFESQSYNEQFF,TGTGCCTGGAGTGTTTTCGAGAGCCAATCCTACAATGAGCAGTTCTTC,-,TRBJ2-1,TRBV30
CASSQKGDRGAYGYTF,TGTGCCAGCAGCCAAAAAGGGGACAGGGGGGCGTATGGCTACACCTTC,TRBD1,TRBJ1-2,TRBV14
CASCSRATSTDTQYF,TGTGCCAGCTGTTCGCGAGCGACTAGCACAGATACGCAGTATTTT,-,TRBJ2-3,TRBV27
CASSEDSGGGNIQYF,TGTGCCAGCAGTGAGGACTCCGGTGGAGGAAACATTCAGTACTTC,-,TRBJ2-4,TRBV2
CASATGLANNEQFF,TGTGCCAGCGCCACGGGACTAGCAAACAATGAGCAGTTCTTC,TRBD2,TRBJ2-1,TRBV9
CASSPRGSTDTQYF,TGTGCCAGCAGCCCGAGGGGGAGCACAGATACGCAGTATTTT,-,TRBJ2-3,TRBV4-2
CASSDLGHFITEAFF,TGTGCCAGCAGTGACCTGGGACATTTCATCACTGAAGCTTTCTTT,-,TRBJ1-1,TRBV2
CASSVGQGGYGYTF,TGTGCCAGCAGCGTAGGTCAGGGAGGCTATGGCTACACCTTC,-,TRBJ1-2,TRBV9
CASSLPRPGDMNTEAFF,TGCGCCAGCAGCTTGCCAAGGCCAGGCGATATGAACACTGAAGCTTTCTTT,-,TRBJ1-1,TRBV5-1
CASSFPGTRGTGELFF,TGTGCCAGCAGCTTTCCCGGGACACGGGGCACCGGGGAGCTGTTTTTT,-,TRBJ2-2,TRBV5-6
CASTTDRGLGYTF,TGTGCCAGCACCACGGACAGAGGCCTTGGCTACACCTTC,-,TRBJ1-2,TRBV5-6
CASSYAAGGLYGYTF,TGTGCCAGCAGTTACGCGGCAGGGGGCCTTTATGGCTACACCTTC,TRBD1,TRBJ1-2,TRBV6-5